This T cell receptor beta chain was sequenced in a study of T-cell reconstitution after alpha-beta-depleted transplantation in children (dated by TCRdb to the mid-2010s). Regarding the complete study: Using TCR repertoire profiling, the study quantitatively followed how T-cell immune reconstitution unfolded in children after TCRalphabeta/CD19-depleted allogeneic hematopoietic cell transplantation. On the study overall, not on this receptor specifically: In some patients, the high TCRbeta diversity seen at day 60 was put down to recipient T cells and intrathymic progenitors that had survived conditioning. Apparently early alphabetaT-cell count recovery about two months after transplant reportedly relied on only several hundred rapidly expanded clones derived from non-depleted graft cells. Hyperexpanded clone frequencies declined over subsequent months; after one year, T-cell counts and TCRbeta diversity were mostly attributed to newly produced T cells.

The receptor library was made with PCR. The reads were generated on an Illumina HiSeq 2500. Molecular barcoding was employed in the preparation of TCR libraries, with unique molecular identifiers being used to normalize TCRbeta repertoire quantification. TCRdb's own reprocessing of the public reads used fastp at Q25 and MiXCR and kept productive beta chains. Every CDR3 protein is listed once, alongside the most common genes and DNA of its rows. The sample contains approximately 650,000 distinct CDR3 sequences, around 13% of them found a single time. The ten largest clones add up to around 0.76% of the sample. The germline V gene sets CDR1 to SGHRS and CDR2 to YFSETQ. V sheds 3 bases and J sheds 4 bases, leaving 14 bases between their ends. The CDR3 sequence holds 15 residues, the cysteine and phenylalanine included. Only CDR3 DNA remains: 45 bases, in frame from the first base. The table lists this clonotype with many counts. Its antigen has not been determined. Base qualities are not recorded, but no much larger clone differs from it by a single base.

This sample's treatment or condition label indicates: allogeneic hematopoietic cell transplantation with graft depleted of TCRalphabeta T cells and CD19 B cells. The transplant recipients were children given TCRalphabeta/CD19-depleted allogeneic hematopoietic cell grafts. The receptor's source is a girl aged 2 to 9 with congenital amegakaryocytic thrombocytopenia, due to receive a stem cell transplant. This chain is built from TRBV5-1 and TRBJ2-1, with the D gene call left open. The sample in question was PBMCs, obtained before TCRalphabeta/CD19-depleted stem cell transplant. For the CDR3, the sequence is CASSWSAAGYNEQFF. The DNA is TGCGCCAGCAGCTGGAGCGCGGCCGGATACAATGAGCAGTTCTTC.